This T cell receptor (beta chain) was recovered during a study of CD8 T cells in ankylosing spondylitis. The CDR3 loop spans 14 amino acids. Trimming pared 2 bases from V and 6 bases from J, leaving 14 bases between. Germline-derived CDR1 and CDR2 are GTSNPN and SVGIG (reference sequence). Using quantitative 5'-RACE with molecular barcodes, the authors made TCR beta libraries. Using its own MiXCR run on the 5' RACE reads, TCRdb lists one record per CDR3 protein. Of 300,000 to 350,000 distinct CDR3 sequences listed, roughly 15% were seen once; the top ten hold 0.95% to 1.4%. Notes on this clonotype: Its antigen is unidentified.

Study results and caveats: The clones that were linked to disease were reported to be significantly enriched in matched synovial fluid samples from ankylosing spondylitis patients.

The material sequenced was blood, either unsorted or a sorted T cell fraction (not recorded which). The clonotype was recovered from a male donor with ankylosing spondylitis or in good health (not recorded which). The genes are TRBV30 and TRBJ2-1, with D perhaps matching TRBD1 or TRBD2 (6 bases each). CDR3 sequence reads: CAWSTQGRGNEQFF. CDR3 sequence (DNA): TGTGCCTGGAGTACCCAGGGGCGGGGCAATGAGCAGTTCTTC.